This note documents a single T cell receptor beta chain sequence. The sample originates from a study of T cells in Graves' hyperthyroidism and ophthalmopathy. Absent ophthalmopathy progression within 18 months defined stable Graves' hyperthyroidism. This sample holds PBMCs from less than 13 ml fresh peripheral blood. From RNA transcripts, TCR beta CDR3 regions were amplified. With the HTBI primer set, the TCR CDR3 went through a first round of RT-PCR. MiXCR was run by TCRdb on the multiplex PCR reads, yielding one entry per CDR3 protein. Seen here are approximately 590,000 distinct CDR3 sequences, 15% to 19% observed once, and the top ten hold roughly 7.3%. Trimming cost V 2 bases and J 2 bases, with 11 bases left between them. CDR3 length: 15 residues. Germline V gene data show CDR1 as WNHNN and CDR2 as SYGVQD (reference sequence).

Sequencing was done on a sample of blood. This sequence joins TRBV10-1 and TRBJ2-3; either TRBD1 or TRBD2 may supply D (5 bases each). The clonotype was recovered from a woman younger than 45 with Graves' hyperthyroidism. The CDR3 here is CASSETGPATDTQYF. CDR3 nucleotide sequence: TGCGCCAGCAGTGAGACGGGACCCGCCACAGATACGCAGTATTTT.